This is a list of T cell receptor beta chains from one sample in a study of cytomegalovirus exposure and HLA in healthy donors. Assay: immunoSEQ multiplex PCR; the TCRdb copy retains only in-frame clones and omits some. In the table there are tens of thousands of clones, under 80% of which are singletons. Input material: PBMCs. Receptor source: a male donor in good health and CMV-seropositive. CDR3s include the opening cysteine and the closing phenylalanine or tryptophan. Clone size, where shown, is once, few, many, or a class for clones that have expanded.

j_call | clone_size | v_call | cdr3_aa
TRBJ2-7 | few | TRBV11-2 | CASSLGGGYEQYF
TRBJ2-3 | NA | TRBV5-1 | CASSFGGGGGDTQYF
TRBJ2-3 | NA | TRBV5-1 | CASSLEGGSGGDTQYF
TRBJ2-7 | NA | TRBV10-3 | CAISEKGTGTDEQYF
TRBJ2-7 | NA | TRBV20-1 | CSARPGYEQYF
TRBJ2-5 | NA | TRBV7-2 | CASSLASRGLAFSQYF
TRBJ2-3 | NA | TRBV9 | CASSPRGVSGGASTDTQYF
TRBJ2-7 | once | TRBV7-9 | CSSAFSGINEQYF
TRBJ2-1 | few | TRBV19 | CASRRAGGHNEQFF
TRBJ2-1 | NA | TRBV6-5 | CASSYASGGWNEQFF
TRBJ1-5 | NA | TRBV2 | CASSEQGLHNNQPQHF
TRBJ1-5 | NA | TRBV6-1 | CASILEGKGPQHF
TRBJ1-5 | NA | TRBV27 | CASQTRQGEKPQHF
TRBJ2-2 | NA | TRBV4-3 | CASSQDLAGGSTGELFF
TRBJ1-2 | NA | TRBV5-1 | CASSPRQDGYTF
TRBJ1-2 | NA | TRBV4-1 | CASSQVTGNYGYTF
TRBJ2-5 | NA | TRBV5-1 | CASSTGLAGAKETQYF
TRBJ1-4 | NA | TRBV7-9 | CASSFGAGGRDEKLFF
TRBJ2-1 | NA | TRBV28 | CASSLGMGGSRGNEQFF
TRBJ2-1 | NA | TRBV7-6 | CASSLAEGLAGGRSYNEQFF